The TCR beta chain described here comes from a study of CD8+CD57+ T cells in acquired aplastic anemia. About the study: The mean DNA yield obtained from sorted CD4+ and CD8+ cells came to approximately 3.2 ug. Reads per healthy sample averaged around 9.9 million (CD4+) and some 11 million (CD8+).

Of note for this clonotype: The junction and the germline gene differ at one end; a read error may be behind it.

Germline assignment: CDR1 MGHDK and CDR2 SYGVNS. This CDR3 is built from 14 residues. Genomic DNA was employed as the template in profiling TCR beta VDJ and CDR3. MiXCR, applied by TCRdb to the reads, yields one record per CDR3 protein. Among 200,000 to 250,000 distinct CDR3 sequences listed, almost 35% were seen once. Sequenced sample: sorted CD4+, CD8+, or CD8+CD57+ T cells (not recorded which) from PBMCs. The clonotype comes from a human donor in good health, serving as a control. This chain connects TRBV25-1 to TRBJ1-1, with 7 bases identical to TRBD1. DNA for the CDR3: TGTGCCACCAGTTTAGGGGGCCTGGGCACTGAAGCTTTCTTT. The encoded protein is CATSLGGLGTEAFF.